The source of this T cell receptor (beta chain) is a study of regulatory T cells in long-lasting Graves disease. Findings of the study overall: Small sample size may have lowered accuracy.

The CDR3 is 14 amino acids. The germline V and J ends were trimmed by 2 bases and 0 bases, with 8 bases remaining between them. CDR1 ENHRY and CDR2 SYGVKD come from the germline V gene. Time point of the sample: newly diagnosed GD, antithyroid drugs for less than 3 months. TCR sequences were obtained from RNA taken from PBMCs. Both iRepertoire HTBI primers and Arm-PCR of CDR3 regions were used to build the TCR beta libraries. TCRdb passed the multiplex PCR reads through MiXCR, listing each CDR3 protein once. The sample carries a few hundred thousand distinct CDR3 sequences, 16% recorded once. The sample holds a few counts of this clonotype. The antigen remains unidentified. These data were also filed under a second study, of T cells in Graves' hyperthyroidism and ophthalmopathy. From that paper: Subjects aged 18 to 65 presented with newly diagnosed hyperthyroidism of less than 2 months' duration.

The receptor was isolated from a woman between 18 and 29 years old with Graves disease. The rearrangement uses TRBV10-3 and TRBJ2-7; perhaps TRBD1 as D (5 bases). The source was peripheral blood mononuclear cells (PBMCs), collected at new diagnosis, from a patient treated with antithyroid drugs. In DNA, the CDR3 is TGTGCCATCAGTGAGGCTACAGGCTCCTACGAGCAGTACTTC. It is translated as CAISEATGSYEQYF.